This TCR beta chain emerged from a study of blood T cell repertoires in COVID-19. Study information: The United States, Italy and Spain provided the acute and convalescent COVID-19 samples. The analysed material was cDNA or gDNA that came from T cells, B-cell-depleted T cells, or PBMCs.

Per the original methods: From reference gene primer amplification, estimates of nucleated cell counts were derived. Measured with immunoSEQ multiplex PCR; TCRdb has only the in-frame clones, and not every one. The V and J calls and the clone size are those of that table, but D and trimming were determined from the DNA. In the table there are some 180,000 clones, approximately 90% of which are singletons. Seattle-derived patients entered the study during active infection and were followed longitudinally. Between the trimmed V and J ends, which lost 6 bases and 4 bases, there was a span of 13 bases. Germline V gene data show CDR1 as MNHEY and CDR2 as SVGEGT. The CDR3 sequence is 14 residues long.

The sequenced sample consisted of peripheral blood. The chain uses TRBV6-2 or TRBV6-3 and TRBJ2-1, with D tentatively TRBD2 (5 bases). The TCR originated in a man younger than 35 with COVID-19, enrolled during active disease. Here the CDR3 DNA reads TGTGCCAGCAGCCTACCAGGACTTTACAATGAGCAGTTCTTC. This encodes CASSLPGLYNEQFF.